This TCR beta chain was obtained from a study of T cell responses to AZD1222 COVID-19 vaccine. Study in general: Both about-4-week and about-12-week second-dose recipients were combined.

Notes on the study in general: In all cases, repertoires were sampled only after the peak T cell response.

Method: immunoSEQ multiplex PCR; TCRdb's copy keeps in-frame clones and lacks some. The data show about 110,000 clones, around 87% seen once. In germline, CDR1 is SGHRS, CDR2 YFSETQ. V lost 2 bases to trimming and J lost 3 bases; unmatched junction nucleotides: 3. The CDR3 is made up of 15 amino acids. Remarks on this clone: Its antigen remains unknown.

The source material was peripheral blood, sampled on day 0 of AZD1222 vaccination. The sequence was collected from an adult in good health. The chain combines TRBV5-1 with TRBJ2-3; TRBD2 matches 10 bases. CDR3 loop: CASSFGTSVTDTQYF. The CDR3 nucleotides are TGCGCCAGCAGCTTCGGGACTAGCGTAACAGATACGCAGTATTTT. The complete variable domain, with remaining parts taken from reference TRBV5-1 and TRBJ2-3, reads KAGVTQTPRYLIKTRGQQVTLSCSPISGHRSVSWYQQTPGQGLQFLFEYFSETQRNKGNFPGRFSGRQFSNSRSEMNVSTLELGDSALYLCASSFGTSVTDTQYFGPGTRLTVL.